These T cell receptor beta chains were read from a single sample in a study of cytomegalovirus exposure and HLA in healthy donors. Assay: immunoSEQ multiplex PCR; the TCRdb copy retains only in-frame clones and omits some. The sample lists around 120,000 clones; 82% were seen once. The sequenced sample consisted of PBMCs. These receptor sequences come from a male donor in good health and CMV-seropositive. CDR3s include the opening cysteine and the closing phenylalanine or tryptophan. Each record gives: D gene, J gene, clone size, V gene, CDR3 DNA, CDR3 protein. A D gene is named only where the DNA matches it firmly. Some rows have no size entry. The others give once, few or many, or a class for an expanded clone.

d_gene: .; j_gene: TRBJ2-3; abundance: few; v_gene: TRBV7-2; CDR3nt: TGTGCCAGCAGCCGCTCCAGTGGGCACCGCACAGATACGCAGTATTTT; CDR3aa: CASSRSSGHRTDTQYF
d_gene: .; j_gene: TRBJ1-6; abundance: .; v_gene: TRBV5-1; CDR3nt: TGCGCCAGCAGCTTGGTTGGAGGGAGGGGTTCACCCCTCCACTTT; CDR3aa: CASSLVGGRGSPLHF
d_gene: .; j_gene: TRBJ2-2; abundance: .; v_gene: TRBV9; CDR3nt: TGTGCCAGCAGCGTGCTCCCAGACGGGGTCGGGGAGCTGTTTTTT; CDR3aa: CASSVLPDGVGELFF
d_gene: TRBD2; j_gene: TRBJ2-1; abundance: .; v_gene: TRBV10-3; CDR3nt: TGTGCCATCACGGATAGCGGGAGTATTAGCAATGAGCAGTTCTTC; CDR3aa: CAITDSGSISNEQFF
d_gene: TRBD2; j_gene: TRBJ2-3; abundance: .; v_gene: TRBV28; CDR3nt: TGTGCCAGCAGTTTATTGGGACGACTAGCGGGAGTCTCGGATACGCAGTATTTT; CDR3aa: CASSLLGRLAGVSDTQYF
d_gene: .; j_gene: TRBJ1-5; abundance: .; v_gene: TRBV18; CDR3nt: TGTGCCAGCTCACCGTCCGGCGGAAGCAATCAGCCCCAGCATTTT; CDR3aa: CASSPSGGSNQPQHF
d_gene: .; j_gene: TRBJ2-1; abundance: .; v_gene: TRBV18; CDR3nt: TGTGCCAGCTCACCTCTGGACACCTCTGGTAATGAGCAGTTCTTC; CDR3aa: CASSPLDTSGNEQFF
d_gene: .; j_gene: TRBJ2-5; abundance: .; v_gene: TRBV18; CDR3nt: TGTGCCAGCTCCCGCTCAACAGGGTCCCAAGAGACCCAGTACTTC; CDR3aa: CASSRSTGSQETQYF
d_gene: .; j_gene: TRBJ2-7; abundance: .; v_gene: TRBV7-5; CDR3nt: TGTGCCAGAAGCTTATCTCCCCCCTACGAGCAGTACTTC; CDR3aa: CARSLSPPYEQYF
d_gene: TRBD1; j_gene: TRBJ1-6; abundance: .; v_gene: TRBV5-1; CDR3nt: TGCGCCAGCAAGAGAGACAGGGTTGATTCACCCCTCCACTTT; CDR3aa: CASKRDRVDSPLHF
d_gene: .; j_gene: TRBJ2-7; abundance: .; v_gene: TRBV27; CDR3nt: TGTGCCAGCAGTTTAAACAGGGTCACCTACGAGCAGTACTTC; CDR3aa: CASSLNRVTYEQYF
d_gene: .; j_gene: TRBJ2-5; abundance: .; v_gene: TRBV20-1; CDR3nt: TGCAGTGCTACCTTAGAGACCCAGTACTTC; CDR3aa: CSATLETQYF
d_gene: TRBD2; j_gene: TRBJ2-1; abundance: .; v_gene: TRBV6-4; CDR3nt: TGTGCCAGCAGTGAAACTAGCGGGAGGGTTGACGAGCAGTTCTTC; CDR3aa: CASSETSGRVDEQFF
d_gene: TRBD1; j_gene: TRBJ2-1; abundance: few; v_gene: TRBV11-3; CDR3nt: TGTGCCAGCAGCTCCGGGACAGGGGGACACAATGAGCAGTTCTTC; CDR3aa: CASSSGTGGHNEQFF
d_gene: .; j_gene: TRBJ1-5; abundance: .; v_gene: TRBV10-3; CDR3nt: TGTGCCATCATCCCCCAGACGGACAGAGACAATCAGCCCCAGCATTTT; CDR3aa: CAIIPQTDRDNQPQHF
d_gene: TRBD2; j_gene: TRBJ2-7; abundance: .; v_gene: TRBV9; CDR3nt: TGTGCCAGCAGCGTAAGCTCGACTAGCGGCACCTACGAGCAGTACTTC; CDR3aa: CASSVSSTSGTYEQYF
d_gene: .; j_gene: TRBJ2-1; abundance: .; v_gene: TRBV5-6; CDR3nt: TGTGCCAGCAGCATAGGAGCGACCTCCTACAATGAGCAGTTCTTC; CDR3aa: CASSIGATSYNEQFF
d_gene: TRBD2; j_gene: TRBJ2-3; abundance: .; v_gene: TRBV5-1; CDR3nt: TGCGCCAGCAGCTTGGAAGGGACTAGAGAGTATTTT; CDR3aa: CASSLEGTREYF
d_gene: TRBD2; j_gene: TRBJ2-1; abundance: .; v_gene: TRBV29-1; CDR3nt: TGCAGCGTTGAAGGTGCAGAGGGAGGGGATGAGCAGTTCTTC; CDR3aa: CSVEGAEGGDEQFF
d_gene: .; j_gene: TRBJ2-2; abundance: few; v_gene: TRBV2; CDR3nt: TGTGCCAGCGGACAATCCGGGGAGCTGTTTTTT; CDR3aa: CASGQSGELFF
d_gene: .; j_gene: TRBJ2-7; abundance: .; v_gene: TRBV7-9; CDR3nt: TGTGCCAGCAGCTTAGCGTGGGAGCACGAGCAGTACTTC; CDR3aa: CASSLAWEHEQYF
d_gene: TRBD1; j_gene: TRBJ1-2; abundance: .; v_gene: TRBV6-1; CDR3nt: TGTGCCAGCACAGAGGGGGCGGCTAACTATGGCTACACCTTC; CDR3aa: CASTEGAANYGYTF
d_gene: TRBD1; j_gene: TRBJ2-5; abundance: once; v_gene: TRBV4-3; CDR3nt: TGCGCCAGCAGCCCAGACAGGGTCGAGACCCAGTACTTC; CDR3aa: CASSPDRVETQYF
d_gene: .; j_gene: TRBJ2-1; abundance: .; v_gene: TRBV2; CDR3nt: TGTGCCAGCAGTGTACGGGGACCGGGAGTCAATGAGCAGTTCTTC; CDR3aa: CASSVRGPGVNEQFF
d_gene: TRBD2; j_gene: TRBJ2-2; abundance: .; v_gene: TRBV19; CDR3nt: TGTGCCAGTAGTCCGTGGGGGGGTCGCGACGCGAACACCGGGGAGCTGTTTTTT; CDR3aa: CASSPWGGRDANTGELFF
d_gene: TRBD2; j_gene: TRBJ2-3; abundance: .; v_gene: TRBV28; CDR3nt: TGTGCCAGCAGTTTAAGGACTAGCGGGATTGGAGATACGCAGTATTTT; CDR3aa: CASSLRTSGIGDTQYF
d_gene: TRBD1; j_gene: TRBJ1-6; abundance: few; v_gene: TRBV27; CDR3nt: TGTGCCAGCAGTTCCCCGCTCCGCAGGGGGGCCTTCTCTTCACCCCTCCACTTT; CDR3aa: CASSSPLRRGAFSSPLHF
d_gene: TRBD2; j_gene: TRBJ2-1; abundance: .; v_gene: TRBV11-3; CDR3nt: TGTGCCAGCAGCCCTCTAGCGGGATTGGGCAATGAGCAGTTCTTC; CDR3aa: CASSPLAGLGNEQFF
d_gene: TRBD2; j_gene: TRBJ2-2; abundance: .; v_gene: TRBV5-1; CDR3nt: TGCGCCAGCAGCTTGGCCCCAGGACTAGCGGGTTCCGGGGAGCTGTTTTTT; CDR3aa: CASSLAPGLAGSGELFF
d_gene: .; j_gene: TRBJ2-3; abundance: .; v_gene: TRBV5-1; CDR3nt: TGCGCCAGCAGCTTAGGGGGTAGGGTCACAGATACGCAGTATTTT; CDR3aa: CASSLGGRVTDTQYF
d_gene: .; j_gene: TRBJ2-5; abundance: .; v_gene: TRBV28; CDR3nt: TGTGCCAGCAGTTTAGGGCGTTTGGGTAAAGGTCCAAAAGAGACCCAGTACTTC; CDR3aa: CASSLGRLGKGPKETQYF
d_gene: TRBD1; j_gene: TRBJ2-2; abundance: .; v_gene: TRBV19; CDR3nt: TGTGCCAGTAGTATAAAGTACGGACAGGGGAACACCGGGGAGCTGTTTTTT; CDR3aa: CASSIKYGQGNTGELFF
d_gene: .; j_gene: TRBJ2-7; abundance: .; v_gene: TRBV29-1; CDR3nt: TGCAGCGTTGAAAAAACAGGGTTGGAGCAGTACTTC; CDR3aa: CSVEKTGLEQYF
d_gene: .; j_gene: TRBJ1-1; abundance: .; v_gene: TRBV16; CDR3nt: TGTGCCAGCAGCCGAACCCAGGCAGCTTTCTTT; CDR3aa: CASSRTQAAFF
d_gene: TRBD1; j_gene: TRBJ1-2; abundance: .; v_gene: TRBV6-5; CDR3nt: TGTGCCAGCAGGAGCGGACAGGAGCATGGCTACACCTTC; CDR3aa: CASRSGQEHGYTF
d_gene: .; j_gene: TRBJ2-1; abundance: .; v_gene: TRBV7-3; CDR3nt: TGTGCCAGCAGCCGGGACTACAATGAGCAGTTCTTC; CDR3aa: CASSRDYNEQFF
d_gene: .; j_gene: TRBJ2-5; abundance: .; v_gene: TRBV7-9; CDR3nt: TGTGCCAGCAGCAACAGGGATTACCAAGAGACCCAGTACTTC; CDR3aa: CASSNRDYQETQYF
d_gene: .; j_gene: TRBJ2-2; abundance: .; v_gene: TRBV4-2; CDR3nt: TGTGCCAGCAGCCAAGATTGGAGGGTAGGCGGGCTGTTTTTT; CDR3aa: CASSQDWRVGGLFF
d_gene: .; j_gene: TRBJ1-2; abundance: .; v_gene: TRBV28; CDR3nt: TGTGCCAGCAATTATATTACAGGGTCGAGGGGTAACTATGGCTACACCTTC; CDR3aa: CASNYITGSRGNYGYTF
d_gene: .; j_gene: TRBJ2-7; abundance: .; v_gene: TRBV4-3; CDR3nt: TGCGCCAGCAGCCAAGATAAGGGGTTCACCTACGAGCAGTACTTC; CDR3aa: CASSQDKGFTYEQYF
d_gene: .; j_gene: TRBJ2-5; abundance: .; v_gene: TRBV30; CDR3nt: TGTGCCTGGAGTGTTACAGGGCCCCCGGAGACCCAGTACTTC; CDR3aa: CAWSVTGPPETQYF
d_gene: TRBD1; j_gene: TRBJ1-3; abundance: few; v_gene: TRBV5-4; CDR3nt: TGTGCCAGCAGCCGGGCCGGGACAGCGTCCTCTGGAAACACCATATATTTT; CDR3aa: CASSRAGTASSGNTIYF
d_gene: TRBD1; j_gene: TRBJ1-4; abundance: .; v_gene: TRBV7-6; CDR3nt: TGTGCCAGCAGCTTATCCCGGGGGCAGGGGGGTGAAAAACTGTTTTTT; CDR3aa: CASSLSRGQGGEKLFF
d_gene: .; j_gene: TRBJ2-5; abundance: .; v_gene: TRBV28; CDR3nt: TGTGCCAGCAGTTTATTCACAGGGAGGGGAGAGACCCAGTACTTC; CDR3aa: CASSLFTGRGETQYF
d_gene: TRBD2; j_gene: TRBJ2-5; abundance: few; v_gene: TRBV28; CDR3nt: TGTGCCAGCAGCTCTCCCGCCGGGACTAGCGTAGAGACCCAGTACTTC; CDR3aa: CASSSPAGTSVETQYF